This entry lists 31 T cell receptor beta chains sequenced from one sample in a study of blood T cell repertoires in COVID-19. Sequencing was performed with immunoSEQ multiplex PCR; in TCRdb, only in-frame clones are kept and a portion is missing. The sample has over 75,000 clones; around 93% are singletons. The sample consisted of peripheral blood. Receptors were obtained from a human donor with active COVID-19. The donor label of this sample is uncertain.

The chain is built from TRBV5-1 and TRBJ2-1, with D tentatively TRBD2 (6 bases). V was cut by 1 base and J by 10 bases, with 9 bases left in between. Germline loops: CDR1 SGHRS, CDR2 YFSETQ. The CDR3 runs 12 residues. The CDR3 nucleotides read TGCGCCAGCAGCTTGTCAGCGGGCGAGCAGTTCTTC. This translates into CASSLSAGEQFF. Complete variable domain (other parts from reference TRBV5-1 and TRBJ2-1): KAGVTQTPRYLIKTRGQQVTLSCSPISGHRSVSWYQQTPGQGLQFLFEYFSETQRNKGNFPGRFSGRQFSNSRSEMNVSTLELGDSALYLCASSLSAGEQFFGPGTRLTVL.

The V gene is TRBV5-5, the J gene TRBJ1-1; a possible D gene is TRBD1 (6 bases). V shed 1 base and J shed 4 bases, with 17 bases lying between them. This CDR3 comprises 16 residues. Germline V gene lookup returns CDR1 SGHKS and CDR2 YYEKEE (reference sequence). CDR3 DNA sequence: TGTGCCAGCAGCTTGAATTGGGGGCCTGATGGCACTGAAGCTTTCTTT. Protein product: CASSLNWGPDGTEAFF. Together with reference TRBV5-5 and TRBJ1-1, the CDR3 gives the full variable domain: DAGVTQSPTHLIKTRGQQVTLRCSPISGHKSVSWYQQVLGQGPQFIFQYYEKEERGRGNFPDRFSARQFPNYSSELNVNALLLGDSALYLCASSLNWGPDGTEAFFGQGTRLTVV.

The chain uses TRBV24-1 and TRBJ2-5, with 12 bases aligning to TRBD2. There are 16 residues in the CDR3. Losses at the gene ends were 3 bases for V and 3 bases for J; bases not matched to a gene: 4. Germline assignment: CDR1 KGHDR and CDR2 SFDVKD. Here the CDR3 reads CATSDGRLAGEETQYF. The CDR3 bases are TGTGCCACCAGTGATGGGAGACTAGCGGGGGAAGAGACCCAGTACTTC.

The genes are TRBV2 and TRBJ1-2, with a tentative D call TRBD1 (6 bases). Per the germline V gene, CDR1 is SNHLY and CDR2 is FYNNEI. Trimming stripped 5 bases from V and 0 bases from J, with 13 bases between. This CDR3 spans 15 amino acids. The CDR3 region is CASSRAQGTNYGYTF. CDR3 DNA: TGTGCCAGCAGTCGGGCGCAGGGGACTAACTATGGCTACACCTTC.

This chain links TRBV2 with TRBJ2-5, with TRBD2 matching over 8 bases. The CDR3 loop spans 14 amino acids. Looked up from germline, CDR1 is SNHLY and CDR2 is FYNNEI. Trimming at V came to 7 bases and at J to 2 bases, leaving 6 bases not matched to a gene. CDR3: CASTERGPQETQYF. As DNA, the CDR3 is TGTGCCAGCACCGAGCGGGGGCCGCAAGAGACCCAGTACTTC.

V gene TRBV24-1 combines with J gene TRBJ2-5; a possible D gene is TRBD1 (5 bases). V was pared by 4 bases and J by 5 bases, with 13 bases between. Germline CDR1 reads KGHDR; CDR2 reads SFDVKD. This CDR3 has 14 residues. The DNA of the CDR3 is TGTGCCACCAGTGAAGGCGACAGCCGGGAGACCCAGTACTTC. Translating it yields CATSEGDSRETQYF.

The V call is TRBV5-1, the J call TRBJ1-4; no firm D call. V shed 3 bases and J shed 7 bases, with 19 bases lying between them. This CDR3 is built from 16 residues. Per germline, CDR1 SGHRS and CDR2 YFSETQ. CDR3 sequence reads: CASSSTTGREGEKLFF. The CDR3 coding sequence is TGCGCCAGCAGCTCGACGACCGGCCGGGAGGGTGAAAAACTGTTTTTT.

The genes are TRBV4-1 and TRBJ1-6, with 10 bases lining up with TRBD1. Trimming cost V 4 bases and J 9 bases; bases outside gene matches: 6. In germline, CDR1 is MGHRA, CDR2 YSYEKL. The CDR3 is 15 amino acids. This CDR3 reads CASSLRQGARSPLHF. The CDR3 nucleotides read TGCGCCAGCAGCCTTCGACAGGGGGCACGTTCACCCCTCCACTTT.

This chain connects TRBV6-4 to TRBJ2-1; 12 positions match TRBD2. In germline, CDR1 is MRHNA, CDR2 SNTAGT. This CDR3 has 15 amino acids. The J segment lost 4 bases and the V segment lost 9 bases, leaving 7 bases of the junction unmatched. CDR3 loop: CASRTSGAPYNEQFF. CDR3 sequence (DNA): TGTGCCAGTAGGACTAGCGGGGCTCCATACAATGAGCAGTTCTTC.

The chain has TRBV29-1 and TRBJ2-5; 7 bases line up with TRBD1. The V gene's germline CDR1 is SQVTM and CDR2 ANQGSEA. The CDR3 has 14 residues. J lost 5 bases, V lost 6 bases, and 12 bases had no gene match. The CDR3 nucleotides are TGCAGCGTAGCAGACAGGGTTATTTATGAGACCCAGTACTTC. Translated, it gives CSVADRVIYETQYF.

The V and J genes are TRBV19 and TRBJ1-1; 9 nucleotides line up with TRBD1. The ends lost 5 bases at V and 3 bases at J; junction bases unmatched: 10. The CDR3 has 16 residues. The germline gives CDR1 LNHDA, CDR2 SQIVND (reference sequence). The CDR3 spells CASSQRTGAFYTEAFF. The DNA of the CDR3 is TGTGCCAGTAGTCAAAGGACAGGGGCTTTTTACACTGAAGCTTTCTTT. The entire variable domain, with the rest obtained from reference TRBV19 and TRBJ1-1, is as follows: DGGITQSPKYLFRKEGQNVTLSCEQNLNHDAMYWYRQDPGQGLRLIYYSQIVNDFQKGDIAEGYSVSREKKESFPLTVTSAQKNPTAFYLCASSQRTGAFYTEAFFGQGTRLTVV.

This clone was recorded only once. The chain links TRBV28 to TRBJ1-2; 9 bases line up with TRBD1. J gave up 2 bases and V 0 bases, and 4 bases lay outside the gene matches. The germline V gene encodes CDR1 MDHEN and CDR2 SYDVKM. The CDR3 is 16 residues long. DNA of the CDR3: TGTGCCAGCAGTTTATGGGGGACAGGGTCGAACTATGGCTACACCTTC. Residues: CASSLWGTGSNYGYTF.

V usage is TRBV7-9 and J usage is TRBJ1-2; no clear D gene. The germline CDR1 and CDR2 sequences are SEHNR and FQNEAQ (reference sequence). The CDR3 consists of 11 residues. V dropped 0 bases and J dropped 10 bases, with 6 bases sitting between them. The CDR3, as DNA: TGTGCCAGCAGCTTAGCGCTAGACTACACCTTC. It specifies CASSLALDYTF.

This chain uses TRBV5-4 with TRBJ1-2, with 7 bases identical to TRBD1. The germline gives CDR1 SGHNT, CDR2 YYREEE (reference sequence). The CDR3 covers 13 residues. V shed 4 bases, J shed 2 bases, and the junction held 2 bases outside the gene matches. The CDR3 DNA sequence: TGTGCCAGCAGCCCGGACAGGAACTATGGCTACACCTTC. This encodes CASSPDRNYGYTF.

V gene TRBV5-4 combines with J gene TRBJ1-1, with TRBD1 as a possible D gene (6 bases). CDR3 length: 14 amino acids. Germline values: CDR1 SGHNT, CDR2 YYREEE (reference sequence). Trimming stripped 6 bases from V and 4 bases from J, with 16 bases between. The CDR3 coding sequence is TGTGCCAGCAACCATGGGGGCGGGAGCACTGAAGCTTTCTTT. Translation: CASNHGGGSTEAFF. The complete variable domain, with remaining parts taken from reference TRBV5-4 and TRBJ1-1, reads ETGVTQSPTHLIKTRGQQVTLRCSSQSGHNTVSWYQQALGQGPQFIFQYYREEENGRGNFPPRFSGLQFPNYSSELNVNALELDDSALYLCASNHGGGSTEAFFGQGTRLTVV.

This clone appeared a few times. The chain couples TRBV5-5 to TRBJ2-7; D might be TRBD1 (5 bases). CDR3 length: 12 residues. CDR1 SGHKS and CDR2 YYEKEE come from the germline V gene (reference sequence). V was clipped by 4 bases and J by 2 bases, with 7 bases between them. For the CDR3, the DNA is TGTGCCAGCAGCCTACAGGCCTACGAGCAGTACTTC. Amino acids: CASSLQAYEQYF. The variable domain in full, completed from reference TRBV5-5 and TRBJ2-7, reads DAGVTQSPTHLIKTRGQQVTLRCSPISGHKSVSWYQQVLGQGPQFIFQYYEKEERGRGNFPDRFSARQFPNYSSELNVNALLLGDSALYLCASSLQAYEQYFGPGTRLTVT.

This clone was counted a single time. The chain links TRBV7-6 to TRBJ2-2, with D possibly matching TRBD1 (5 bases). The CDR3 spans 18 residues. Germline lookup yields CDR1 SGHVS and CDR2 FNYEAQ. V was pared by 0 bases and J by 3 bases, with 17 bases between. The CDR3: CASSLAHTLDTYTGELFF. As DNA, the CDR3 is TGTGCCAGCAGCTTAGCTCACACTCTGGACACATACACCGGGGAGCTGTTTTTT.

The chain joins TRBV5-1 to TRBJ1-1; the D gene is possibly TRBD1 (6 bases). There are 13 residues in the CDR3. The germline V gene has CDR1 SGHRS and CDR2 YFSETQ. V lost 4 bases, J lost 0 bases, and 7 bases lay in between. The CDR3 here is CASSGTLNTEAFF. CDR3 nucleotides: TGCGCCAGCAGCGGGACATTGAACACTGAAGCTTTCTTT.

The rearrangement uses TRBV5-1 and TRBJ2-2; D may be TRBD1 (6 bases). This CDR3 has 16 residues. V lost 4 bases and J lost 2, with 15 bases in between. Germline V lookup: CDR1 SGHRS, CDR2 YFSETQ. The CDR3 nucleotides are TGCGCCAGCAGCCTTCTTACAGGGAGAAACACCGGGGAGCTGTTTTTT. Translation gives CASSLLTGRNTGELFF.

The chain is built from TRBV6-1 and TRBJ1-1, with a tentative D call TRBD1 (5 bases). This CDR3 is 16 amino acids long. Germline CDR1 reads MNHNS; CDR2 reads SASEGT. Trimming cost V 2 bases and J 4 bases, with 17 bases left between them. CDR3 DNA sequence: TGTGCCAGCAGTGAAACCTTAACAGGCCCCGGCACTGAAGCTTTCTTT. This translates into CASSETLTGPGTEAFF.

As regards this clone: One end of the junction fails to match germline, which may point to a read error. The chain couples TRBV2 to TRBJ2-7; D might be TRBD1 (6 bases). Germline V gene sequence: CDR1 SNHLY, CDR2 FYNNEI. The CDR3 has 11 amino acids. CDR3 loop: CASSGTGHSNF. CDR3 coding DNA: TGTGCCAGCAGTGGAACAGGGCATAGTAACTTC.

V usage is TRBV18 and J usage is TRBJ2-2; 8 nucleotides match TRBD1. The CDR3 extends over 15 amino acids. The junction had 3 bases not matched to a gene; V was cut back by 4 bases and J by 2 bases. From germline, CDR1 is KGHSH and CDR2 LQKENI. CDR3 amino acids: CASSRGTGNTGELFF. In nucleotides, the CDR3 is TGTGCCAGCTCACGCGGGACAGGTAACACCGGGGAGCTGTTTTTT.

The chain is built from TRBV5-5 and TRBJ2-5, with D maybe TRBD1 (6 bases). Germline V CDR1 and CDR2: SGHKS, YYEKEE (reference sequence). CDR3 size: 15 residues. Trimming stripped 4 bases from V and 3 bases from J, with 16 bases between. CDR3 nucleotide sequence: TGTGCCAGCAGCCGCGAGTACAGGGCTAAAGAGACCCAGTACTTC. Its protein product is CASSREYRAKETQYF.

This clone is a singleton in its sample. The rearrangement links TRBV11-2 to TRBJ2-1, with TRBD2 identical over 8 bases. V shed 0 bases, J shed 3 bases, and the junction held 7 bases outside the gene matches. There are 17 residues in the CDR3. Germline-derived CDR1 and CDR2 are SGHAT and FQNNGV. The CDR3 sequence: CASSLDTGGGYYNEQFF. The CDR3, as DNA: TGTGCCAGCAGCTTAGATACTGGCGGGGGGTACTACAATGAGCAGTTCTTC.

The chain employs TRBV3-1 (or the pseudogene TRBV3-2) and TRBJ1-4, with D uncertain. Looked up from germline, CDR1 is LGHDT and CDR2 is YNNKEL (reference sequence). Trimming took 1 base from V and 4 from J, leaving 13 bases between them. This CDR3 is 16 amino acids long. The CDR3 loop is CASSQVKVRFNEKLFF. DNA of the CDR3: TGTGCCAGCAGCCAAGTTAAGGTGCGGTTTAATGAAAAACTGTTTTTT.

This clone was counted a single time. The chain uses TRBV5-1 and TRBJ2-7; TRBD1 agrees at 8 bases. The CDR3 runs 15 residues. V lost 1 base, J lost 5 bases, and 8 bases stayed unmatched. Germline V lookup: CDR1 SGHRS, CDR2 YFSETQ. This CDR3 reads CASSLLGTGLNEQYF. Here the CDR3 DNA reads TGCGCCAGCAGCTTGCTAGGGACAGGACTGAACGAGCAGTACTTC.

In its sample, this clone was seen once. This chain joins TRBV11-1 and TRBJ2-3; TRBD1 matches at 8 bases. CDR3 length: 16 amino acids. Germline V gene sequence: CDR1 SGHAT, CDR2 FQDESV (reference sequence). V lost 1 base to trimming and J lost 0 bases; unmatched junction nucleotides: 3. The CDR3 coding sequence is TGTGCCAGCAGCTTAGGGGACAGGCGAAGCACAGATACGCAGTATTTT. Protein: CASSLGDRRSTDTQYF. Full variable domain (rest looked up from reference TRBV11-1 and TRBJ2-3): EAEVAQSPRYKITEKSQAVAFWCDPISGHATLYWYRQILGQGPELLVQFQDESVVDDSQLPKDRFSAERLKGVDSTLKIQPAELGDSAMYLCASSLGDRRSTDTQYFGPGTRLTVL.

The genes are TRBV12-3 or TRBV12-4 and TRBJ1-2; 8 nucleotides line up with TRBD1. The CDR3 covers 13 residues. V was clipped by 5 bases and J by 8 bases; unmatched bases: 7. The CDR3 is CASSEGQVDGYTF. CDR3 sequence (DNA): TGTGCCAGCAGTGAGGGACAGGTGGACGGCTACACCTTC.

The chain combines TRBV24-1 with TRBJ1-1; 8 nucleotides agree with TRBD1. The V and J ends lost 3 bases and 7 bases, in that order; junction bases with no gene match: 3. The germline V gene has CDR1 KGHDR and CDR2 SFDVKD. The CDR3 consists of 13 residues. CDR3 loop: CATSDGQGREAFF. CDR3 DNA: TGTGCCACCAGTGATGGACAGGGTCGTGAAGCTTTCTTT.

The rearrangement links TRBV12-3 or TRBV12-4 to TRBJ2-3, with TRBD2 as a possible D gene (6 bases). There are 11 residues in the CDR3. V lost 8 bases to trimming and J lost 8 bases, with 11 bases between them. The CDR3 loop reads CASWRGRTQYF. In DNA form, the CDR3 reads TGTGCCAGCTGGCGGGGCCGTACGCAGTATTTT.

The chain couples TRBV11-3 to TRBJ1-2; a possible D gene is TRBD1 (6 bases). Trimming stripped 1 base from V and 4 bases from J, with 22 bases between. This CDR3 is built from 18 residues. Germline assignment: CDR1 SGHNT and CDR2 YENEEA. The CDR3 sequence is CASSLARRGHDIGYGYTF. DNA for the CDR3: TGTGCCAGCAGCTTAGCCCGCCGGGGACACGATATCGGCTATGGCTACACCTTC.